This T cell receptor beta chain was identified in a study of CD8+ T cells in alopecia areata. Study-level background: Treated patients received oral tofacitinib, 5 to 10 mg twice daily. A 6-month period off drug followed tofacitinib, which lasted 6 to 18 months. Study-level results: Normal skin's resident alphabeta T cells are also sequenced in scalp samples.

The sample's treatment: oral pan-JAK inhibitor, 5-10 mg twice daily. Per germline, CDR1 GTSNPN and CDR2 SVGIG (reference sequence). This CDR3 region has 10 residues. V was pared by 7 bases and J by 5 bases, with 8 bases between. As for this clone: What it binds is unknown.

The authors extracted RNA and reverse transcribed it into cDNA as the sequencing template. Produced via immunoSEQ multiplex PCR; TCRdb's table is partial and in-frame only. The table shows around 120,000 clones, with roughly 50% occurring only once. The TCR sequence derives from a human donor with alopecia areata. The source was CD8+ T cells sorted from blood, collected at week 4, from a patient treated with tofacitinib. The chain joins TRBV30 to TRBJ1-2, with D maybe TRBD1 (5 bases). This chain's CDR3 is CAYAGYGYTF. The CDR3 region has the DNA TGTGCCTATGCAGGGTATGGCTACACCTTC.